The sequence of this TCR beta chain was determined in a study of blood T cell repertoires in COVID-19. Study context: The United States, Italy and Spain provided the acute and convalescent COVID-19 samples. T cells, B-cell-depleted T cells, or PBMCs provided the cDNA or gDNA that served as material.

Using immunoSEQ multiplex PCR, the repertoire was profiled, and TCRdb retains in-frame clones only, with some absent. The data hold about 400,000 clones, with approximately 85% observed a single time. V lost 1 base and J lost 1, with 4 bases in between. Germline lookup yields CDR1 SGHNT and CDR2 YENEEA. The CDR3 is made up of 13 amino acids. This clone was counted a few times. Ages ranged from about 18 to 89 years, with residence in about 24 US areas. Assignments of participants to cohorts depended upon their own reported clinical history. The sequence was collected from a woman aged 35 to 49 with acute COVID-19. Sample: PBMCs or T cells enriched from blood (not recorded which). This chain joins TRBV11-3 and TRBJ1-1; the D is unclear. In DNA form, the CDR3 reads TGTGCCAGCAGCTTAGGGCAGAACACTGAAGCTTTCTTT. It specifies CASSLGQNTEAFF.